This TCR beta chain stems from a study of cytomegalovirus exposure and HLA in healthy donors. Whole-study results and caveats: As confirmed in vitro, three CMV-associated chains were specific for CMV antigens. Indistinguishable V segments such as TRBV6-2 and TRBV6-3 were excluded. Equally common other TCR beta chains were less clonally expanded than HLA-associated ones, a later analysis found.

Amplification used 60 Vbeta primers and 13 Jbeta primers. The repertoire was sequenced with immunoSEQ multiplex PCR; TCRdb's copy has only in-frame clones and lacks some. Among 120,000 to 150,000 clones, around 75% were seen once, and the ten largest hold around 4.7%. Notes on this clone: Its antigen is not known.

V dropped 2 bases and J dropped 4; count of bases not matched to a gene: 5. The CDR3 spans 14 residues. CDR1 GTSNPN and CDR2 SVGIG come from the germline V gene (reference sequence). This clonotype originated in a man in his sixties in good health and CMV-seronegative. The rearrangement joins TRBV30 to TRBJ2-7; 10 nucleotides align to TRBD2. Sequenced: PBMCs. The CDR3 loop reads CAWSSSGRWYEQYF. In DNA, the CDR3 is TGTGCCTGGAGTTCTAGCGGGAGATGGTACGAGCAGTACTTC. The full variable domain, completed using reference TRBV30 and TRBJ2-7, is SQTIHQWPATLVQPVGSPLSLECTVEGTSNPNLYWYRQAAGRGLQLLFYSVGIGQISSEVPQNLSASRPQDRQFILSSKKLLLSDSGFYLCAWSSSGRWYEQYFGPGTRLTVT.